Below, one T cell receptor (beta chain) is given with its context. Some clones are missing from TCRdb's copy, which holds only in-frame ones; the method was immunoSEQ multiplex PCR. The sample has some 250,000 clones; 70% to 90% are singletons. This record comes from a study of blood T cell repertoires in COVID-19. CDR1 and CDR2 from the germline V gene are SEHNR and FQNEAQ (reference sequence). This CDR3 comprises 13 residues. J was trimmed by 4 bases and V by 10 bases; bases with no gene match: 9. The sample consisted of peripheral blood. The source of this sequence is a woman in her thirties or forties who had recovered from COVID-19. The rearrangement joins TRBV7-9 to TRBJ1-2, with 7 bases that match TRBD1. CDR3 sequence (DNA): TGTGCCACCCCAGGGGGGAGTGGCTATGGCTACACCTTC. This sequence encodes CATPGGSGYGYTF.